This T cell receptor beta chain was sequenced in a study of identifying expanded T cells in peripheral blood. Measured with immunoSEQ multiplex PCR; TCRdb has only the in-frame clones, and not every one. The profile shows about 81,000 clones, over 80% of them singletons. This clone was counted a single time. Its target is not known. Findings and caveats of the study: Clone count variance between approximately two-week samples rose with total template count.

Collection occurred without any documented infections or immune events in donors. V lost 0 bases and J lost 0, with 9 bases in between. The germline CDR1 and CDR2 sequences are SGDLS and YYNGEE. This CDR3 contains 16 residues. The sample was blood. The chain combines TRBV9 with TRBJ2-2; no clear D. The receptor's source is a person aged 18 to 70 in good health. The CDR3 DNA is TGTGCCAGCAGCGTAGCCACCCGCTCGAACACCGGGGAGCTGTTTTTT. Translated, it gives CASSVATRSNTGELFF.